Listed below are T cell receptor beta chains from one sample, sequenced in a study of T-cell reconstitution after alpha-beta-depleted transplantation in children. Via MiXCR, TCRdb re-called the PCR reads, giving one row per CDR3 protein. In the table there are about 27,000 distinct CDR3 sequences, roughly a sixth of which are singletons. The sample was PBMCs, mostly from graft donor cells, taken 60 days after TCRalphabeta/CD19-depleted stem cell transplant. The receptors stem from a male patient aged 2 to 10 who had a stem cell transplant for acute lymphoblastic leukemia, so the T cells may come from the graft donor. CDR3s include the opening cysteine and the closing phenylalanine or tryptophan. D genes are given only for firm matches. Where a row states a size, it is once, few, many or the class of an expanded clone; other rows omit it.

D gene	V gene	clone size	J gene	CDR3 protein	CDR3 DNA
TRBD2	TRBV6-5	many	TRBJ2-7	CASSTGGSYEQYF	TGTGCCAGCAGTACGGGGGGTTCCTACGAGCAGTACTTC
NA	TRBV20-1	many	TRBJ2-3	CSAEGTEGVDTQYF	TGCAGTGCTGAGGGGACTGAGGGCGTAGATACGCAGTATTTT
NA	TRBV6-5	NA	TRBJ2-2	CASSYARSASTGELFF	TGTGCCAGCAGTTACGCCCGTAGCGCCTCCACCGGGGAGCTGTTTTTT
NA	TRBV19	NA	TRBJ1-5	CASSIVAGPNQPQHF	TGTGCCAGTAGTATAGTAGCGGGCCCAAATCAGCCCCAGCATTTT
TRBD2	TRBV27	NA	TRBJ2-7	CASSLRSGDSYEQYF	TGTGCCAGCAGTTTACGTAGCGGGGACTCCTACGAGCAGTACTTC
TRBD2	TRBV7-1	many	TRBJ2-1	CASSANVILGVWNPGGLSSEQFF	TGTGCCAGCAGCGCAAATGTGATCCTAGGGGTCTGGAATCCGGGAGGGCTCTCCTCCGAGCAGTTCTTC
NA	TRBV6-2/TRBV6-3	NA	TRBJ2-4	CASSYSDIQYF	TGTGCCAGCAGTTACTCTGACATTCAGTACTTC
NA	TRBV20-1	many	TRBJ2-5	CSARKEGFGETQYF	TGCAGTGCTAGAAAAGAGGGTTTTGGGGAGACCCAGTACTTC
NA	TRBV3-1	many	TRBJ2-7	CASSQGGYEQYF	TGTGCCAGCAGCCAAGGGGGCTACGAGCAGTACTTC
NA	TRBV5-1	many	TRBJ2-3	CASTPISDPDTQYF	TGCGCCAGCACCCCCATCTCAGACCCAGATACGCAGTATTTT
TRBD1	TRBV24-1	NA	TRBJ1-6	CATSDRGQGAFGMGSPLHF	TGTGCCACCAGTGACCGTGGACAGGGGGCGTTTGGCATGGGTTCACCCCTCCACTTT
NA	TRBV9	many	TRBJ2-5	CASSVAGYQETQYF	TGTGCCAGCAGCGTAGCGGGGTACCAAGAGACCCAGTACTTC
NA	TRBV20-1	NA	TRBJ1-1	CRGDKGGMNTEAFF	TGCAGGGGGGATAAAGGAGGGATGAACACTGAAGCTTTCTTT
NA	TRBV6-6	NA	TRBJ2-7	CASLGETYEQYF	TGTGCCAGCCTCGGGGAAACCTACGAGCAGTACTTC
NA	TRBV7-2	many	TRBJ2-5	CASSPILQGYQETQYF	TGTGCCAGCAGCCCGATCTTACAAGGATACCAAGAGACCCAGTACTTC
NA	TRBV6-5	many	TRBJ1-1	CASTQGMRAEAFF	TGTGCCAGCACCCAGGGTATGCGAGCTGAAGCTTTCTTT
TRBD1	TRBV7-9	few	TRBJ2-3	CASSLNRGFTDTQYF	TGTGCCAGCAGCTTGAACAGGGGATTCACAGATACGCAGTATTTT
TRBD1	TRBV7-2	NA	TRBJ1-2	CASSHRDREAGYTF	TGTGCCAGCAGCCACCGGGACAGGGAGGCTGGCTACACCTTC
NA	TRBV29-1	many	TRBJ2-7	CSVVQGWEQYF	TGCAGCGTTGTACAGGGATGGGAGCAGTACTTC
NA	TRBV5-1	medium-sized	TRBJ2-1	CASSLDYNEQFF	TGCGCCAGCAGCTTGGATTACAATGAGCAGTTCTTC
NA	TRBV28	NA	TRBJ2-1	CASSFIQRVYNEQFF	TGTGCCAGCAGTTTTATCCAGCGGGTATACAATGAGCAGTTCTTC
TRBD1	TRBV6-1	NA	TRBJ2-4	CASSEPGQGIDIQYF	TGTGCCAGCAGTGAACCGGGACAGGGGATCGACATTCAGTACTTC
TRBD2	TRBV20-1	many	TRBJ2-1	CSARAGTRAYNEQFF	TGCAGTGCTAGAGCCGGGACTAGAGCATACAATGAGCAGTTCTTC
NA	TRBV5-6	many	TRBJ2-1	CASSEGGLTYNEQFF	TGTGCCAGCAGCGAGGGCGGGTTAACCTACAATGAGCAGTTCTTC
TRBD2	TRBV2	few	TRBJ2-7	CASTGGISVTYEQYF	TGTGCCAGCACCGGGGGGATTAGCGTAACCTACGAGCAGTACTTC
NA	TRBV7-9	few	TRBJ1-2	CASSRTPGATNYGYTF	TGTGCCAGCAGCCGAACCCCGGGGGCCACTAACTATGGCTACACCTTC
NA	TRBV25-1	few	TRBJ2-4	CASSQILAKNIQYF	TGTGCCAGCAGTCAAATCCTAGCCAAAAACATTCAGTACTTC
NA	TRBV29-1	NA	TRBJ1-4	CSGLQATNEKLFF	TGCAGCGGACTACAGGCAACTAATGAAAAACTGTTTTTT
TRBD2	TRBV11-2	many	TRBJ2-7	CASSPIAGVNYEQYF	TGTGCCAGCAGTCCGATAGCGGGAGTCAACTACGAGCAGTACTTC
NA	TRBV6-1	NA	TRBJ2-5	CASSEAAGWETQYF	TGTGCCAGCAGTGAAGCGGCGGGGTGGGAGACCCAGTACTTC
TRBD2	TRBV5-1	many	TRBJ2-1	CASSPIAGVYNEQFF	TGCGCCAGCAGCCCCATAGCGGGGGTTTACAATGAGCAGTTCTTC